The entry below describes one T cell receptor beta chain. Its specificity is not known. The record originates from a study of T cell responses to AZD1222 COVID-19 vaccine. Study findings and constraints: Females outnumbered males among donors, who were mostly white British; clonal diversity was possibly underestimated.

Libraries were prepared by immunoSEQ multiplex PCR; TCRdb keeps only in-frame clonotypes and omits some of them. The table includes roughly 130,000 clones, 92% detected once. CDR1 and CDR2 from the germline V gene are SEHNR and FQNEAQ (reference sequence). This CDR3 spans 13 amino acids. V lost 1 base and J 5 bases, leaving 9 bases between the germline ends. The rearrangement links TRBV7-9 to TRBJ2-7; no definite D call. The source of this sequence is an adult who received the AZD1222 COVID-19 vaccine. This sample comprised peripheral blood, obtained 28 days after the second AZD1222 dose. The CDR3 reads CASSLVGPHEQYF. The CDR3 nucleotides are TGTGCCAGCAGCTTAGTAGGGCCCCACGAGCAGTACTTC. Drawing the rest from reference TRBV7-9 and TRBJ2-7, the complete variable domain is DTGVSQNPRHKITKRGQNVTFRCDPISEHNRLYWYRQTLGQGPEFLTYFQNEAQLEKSRLLSDRFSAERPKGSFSTLEIQRTEQGDSAMYLCASSLVGPHEQYFGPGTRLTVT.